The 28 T cell receptor beta chains reported below all come from one sample, sequenced in a study of T cell repertoires in cytomegalovirus infection. TCRdb recomputed calls from the reads with MiXCR, one row per CDR3 protein. The profile shows 250,000 to 350,000 distinct CDR3 sequences, roughly 23% of them singletons. Material: PBMCs. Receptor source: a human donor in good health (CMV status not recorded). Some clones in this sample may be carry-over from other donors' samples.

The rearrangement uses TRBV11-2 and TRBJ2-7; 15 nucleotides align to TRBD2. Losses at the gene ends were 11 bases for V and 5 bases for J; bases not matched to a gene: 19. There are 18 residues in the CDR3. CDR1 and CDR2 from the germline V gene are SGHAT and FQNNGV. In nucleotides, the CDR3 is TGTGCCTCTTCTTTTCGCGGGGGACTAGCGGGAGGTCTGGACGAGCAGTACTTC. Translating it yields CASSFRGGLAGGLDEQYF.

The sample holds many counts of this clonotype. The J gene is TRBJ1-5, the V gene TRBV6-2 or TRBV6-3; 8 positions agree with TRBD1. J was trimmed by 7 bases and V by 6 bases; bases with no gene match: 5. CDR1 is MNHEY and CDR2 is SVGEGT in the germline V gene. This CDR3 comprises 13 residues. As DNA, the CDR3 is TGTGCCAGCAGGGGGACAGGAGTCCAGCCCCAGCATTTT. Protein: CASRGTGVQPQHF.

J is TRBJ2-3 and V is TRBV11-2; 7 bases are a match to TRBD2. The CDR3 spans 14 residues. Per germline, CDR1 SGHAT and CDR2 FQNNGV. V lost 6 bases to trimming and J lost 4 bases; unmatched junction nucleotides: 7. The CDR3 coding sequence is TGTGCCAGCAGGAGCGGGGTAGTCCCAGATACGCAGTATTTT. Its protein is CASRSGVVPDTQYF.

The genes are TRBV6-2 or TRBV6-3 and TRBJ2-1, with D possibly called TRBD1 or TRBD2 (6 bases each). Trimming shortened V by 5 bases and J by 7 bases, and 18 bases separated the two germline ends. Germline V lookup: CDR1 MNHEY, CDR2 SVGEGT. CDR3 length equals 15 residues. The CDR3 loop is CASSPPGALRNEQFF. Here the CDR3 DNA reads TGTGCCAGCAGTCCCCCGGGGGCGCTTCGGAATGAGCAGTTCTTC.

This clonotype was counted a single time. This rearrangement joins TRBV11-3 to TRBJ2-1; 8 nucleotides align to TRBD1. Germline lookup yields CDR1 SGHNT and CDR2 YENEEA. There are 16 residues in the CDR3. Germline trimming cut 1 base from V and 8 bases from J; bases unmatched to any gene: 10. This CDR3 reads CASSLGGGQGIHEQFF. The CDR3 coding sequence is TGTGCCAGCAGCTTAGGGGGCGGACAGGGTATTCATGAGCAGTTCTTC.

Ten or more counts support this clonotype. The chain combines TRBV7-2 with TRBJ2-2, with 15 nucleotides matching TRBD2. The CDR3 consists of 20 residues. Trimming cost V 2 bases and J 1 base; bases outside gene matches: 8. Looked up from germline, CDR1 is SGHTA and CDR2 is FQGNSA. CDR3 in amino acids: CASSLYRTSGRGWNTGELFF. The CDR3 DNA follows: TGTGCCAGCAGCTTATACCGGACTAGCGGGAGGGGGTGGAACACCGGGGAGCTGTTTTTT.

The chain recombines TRBV28 with TRBJ1-6; no clear D gene. The germline CDR1 and CDR2 sequences are MDHEN and SYDVKM. The CDR3 sequence is 14 residues long. V was shortened by 9 bases and J by 0 bases, with 9 bases between the two germline ends. DNA for the CDR3: TGTGCCAGTATGCCAAGCTCCTATAATTCACCCCTCCACTTT. Translated: CASMPSSYNSPLHF.

This clonotype was counted between two and nine times. V usage is TRBV6-2 or TRBV6-3 and J usage is TRBJ1-1, with D possibly being TRBD1 (5 bases). Germline assignment: CDR1 MNHEY and CDR2 SVGEGT. The CDR3 spans 13 residues. With 6 bases removed from V and 3 bases from J, the gap between germline ends came to 11 bases. The CDR3 protein is CASSYGGYTEAFF. CDR3 bases: TGTGCCAGCAGCTACGGGGGGTACACTGAAGCTTTCTTT.

This clonotype came up many times. The V and J genes are TRBV12-5 and TRBJ2-1, with 8 bases that match TRBD2. This CDR3 is 15 amino acids long. Germline CDR1 is LGHNT and CDR2 is FRNRAP. Germline trimming cut 1 base from V and 6 bases from J; bases unmatched to any gene: 5. CDR3 DNA sequence: TGTGCTAGTGGTTTGGATAGCGGGGTAGGCAATGAGCAGTTCTTC. Translated: CASGLDSGVGNEQFF. Together with reference TRBV12-5 and TRBJ2-1, the CDR3 gives the full variable domain: DARVTQTPRHKVTEMGQEVTMRCQPILGHNTVFWYRQTMMQGLELLAYFRNRAPLDDSGMPKDRFSAEMPDATLATLKIQPSEPRDSAVYFCASGLDSGVGNEQFFGPGTRLTVL.

This clonotype was seen a handful of times. The gene calls are TRBV18 and TRBJ2-5, with TRBD1 matching over 9 bases. This CDR3 is 15 amino acids long. Germline V gene sequence: CDR1 KGHSH, CDR2 LQKENI. V shed 0 bases and J 5 bases; nucleotides not matched to a gene: 4. The CDR3 loop reads CASSPPGQGPETQYF. CDR3 DNA sequence: TGTGCCAGCTCACCACCGGGACAGGGACCGGAGACCCAGTACTTC. The full variable domain, rest sourced from reference TRBV18 and TRBJ2-5, is NAGVMQNPRHLVRRRGQEARLRCSPMKGHSHVYWYRQLPEEGLKFMVYLQKENIIDESGMPKERFSAEFPKEGPSILRIQQVVRGDSAAYFCASSPPGQGPETQYFGPGTRLLVL.

Ten or more counts support this clonotype. V gene TRBV7-2 combines with J gene TRBJ2-2; D uncertain. The ends were cut back, 1 base at V and 5 bases at J, with 8 bases in the middle. CDR1 and CDR2 (germline): SGHTA, FQGNSA. The CDR3 is 14 amino acids. The CDR3 DNA reads as TGTGCCAGCAGCTTAGTCTCAGTAACCGGGGAGCTGTTTTTT. This gives the protein CASSLVSVTGELFF.

This clonotype has at least ten counts. V gene TRBV12-3 or TRBV12-4 combines with J gene TRBJ1-5; D is undetermined. Trimming took off 3 bases at V and 4 bases at J, with 10 bases between the two ends. This CDR3 region has 14 residues. The CDR3 reads CASSLGGRNQPQHF. The DNA for the CDR3 is TGTGCCAGCAGTTTGGGTGGGCGTAATCAGCCCCAGCATTTT.

CDR3: CASSLVGGTQNIQYF. The CDR3, as DNA: TGTGCCAGCAGCTTAGTTGGCGGGACCCAAAACATTCAGTACTTC. The chain is built from TRBV7-2 and TRBJ2-4; D perhaps matches TRBD2 (6 bases). CDR3 length: 15 residues. The germline V and J ends were trimmed by 1 base and 5 bases, with 12 bases remaining between them. CDR1 and CDR2 from the germline V gene are SGHTA and FQGNSA.

The rearrangement links TRBV12-3 or TRBV12-4 to TRBJ2-7, with TRBD2 identical over 8 bases. The V gene end was trimmed by 3 bases and the J gene end by 5 bases; junction bases not matched to a gene: 6. The CDR3 sequence is 14 residues long. DNA for the CDR3: TGTGCCAGCAGTTTCTCGGGAGGGAACGACGAGCAGTACTTC. Translation gives CASSFSGGNDEQYF.

This clonotype was picked up one time. The rearrangement links TRBV29-1 to TRBJ2-3; 12 bases match TRBD2. V was clipped by 6 bases and J by 5 bases; unmatched bases: 6. This CDR3 spans 14 amino acids. CDR1 and CDR2 (germline): SQVTM, ANQGSEA. The CDR3, as DNA: TGCAGCGTCACGACTAGCGGGAGTATAGATACGCAGTATTTT. It translates to CSVTTSGSIDTQYF.

V is TRBV19 and J is TRBJ1-4; the D is unclear. Trimming left V 6 bases short and J 0 bases short, with 8 bases between. CDR1 is LNHDA and CDR2 is SQIVND in the germline V gene (reference sequence). This CDR3 spans 14 amino acids. The chain's CDR3 is CASREQPTNEKLFF. The CDR3 DNA sequence: TGTGCCAGTAGGGAACAGCCAACTAATGAAAAACTGTTTTTT.

In this sample, this clonotype turned up a few times. This sequence joins TRBV28 and TRBJ1-2; D remains unclear. The CDR3 runs 14 residues. From germline, CDR1 is MDHEN and CDR2 SYDVKM. Between the trimmed V and J ends, which lost 2 bases and 0 bases, there was a span of 7 bases. Here the CDR3 DNA reads TGTGCCAGCAGTTTAGCCGGAGCTAACTATGGCTACACCTTC. This sequence encodes CASSLAGANYGYTF.

Concerning this clonotype: This sequence may be a read error, since a much larger clone differs from it by one base. V and J are TRBV7-2 and TRBJ2-7; weak D call: TRBD2 (5 bases). CDR1 is SGHTA, CDR2 FQGNSA, per germline. CDR3 length: 12 amino acids. In nucleotides, the CDR3 is TGTGCCAGCAGCCCGTCCCTTGGGGAGCTGTACTTC. Translated: CASSPSLGELYF.

This clonotype was picked up one time. The chain carries TRBV27 and TRBJ2-7, with 11 bases identical to TRBD1. V shed 4 bases and J 2 bases; nucleotides not matched to a gene: 7. Germline V CDR1 and CDR2: MNHEY, SMNVEV (reference sequence). CDR3 length: 16 residues. This CDR3 reads CASSYGTGGGTYEQYF. In nucleotides, the CDR3 is TGTGCCAGCAGTTATGGGACAGGGGGGGGGACCTACGAGCAGTACTTC.

This clonotype was recorded a few times. This chain joins TRBV28 and TRBJ2-4; the D call may be TRBD1 or TRBD2 (5 bases each). CDR3 length: 13 residues. Trimming stripped 5 bases from V and 7 bases from J, with 12 bases between. Germline assignment: CDR1 MDHEN and CDR2 SYDVKM. CDR3: CASSGARGNIQYF. CDR3 bases: TGTGCCAGCAGTGGGGCCCGAGGGAACATTCAGTACTTC.

This clonotype was recorded at least ten times. In DNA form, the CDR3 reads TGTGCCAGCAGTTACTCCAAACCGACCACATCCTACGAGCAGTACTTC. Translated, it gives CASSYSKPTTSYEQYF. The chain combines TRBV6-2 or TRBV6-3 with TRBJ2-7, with no clear D. V was trimmed by 0 bases and J by 1 base, leaving 13 bases between them. CDR1 is MNHEY, CDR2 SVGEGT, per germline. The CDR3 consists of 16 residues.

This clonotype came up a few times. The chain links TRBV2 to TRBJ2-1; D might be TRBD1 (7 bases). Between the trimmed V and J ends, which lost 8 bases and 6 bases, there was a span of 14 bases. In germline, CDR1 is SNHLY, CDR2 FYNNEI. This CDR3 has 13 amino acids. In DNA, the CDR3 is TGTGCCAGCGCGGGACAGCTGGGCAATGAGCAGTTCTTC. Translated: CASAGQLGNEQFF.

The J gene is TRBJ2-5, the V gene TRBV11-2, with a tentative D call TRBD2 (7 bases). This CDR3 contains 16 residues. V gave up 0 bases and J gave up 4 bases, with 15 bases separating them. The V gene's germline CDR1 is SGHAT and CDR2 FQNNGV. Here the CDR3 DNA reads TGTGCCAGCAGCTTAGATGGGGGGGCGCGAAGAGAGACCCAGTACTTC. It encodes CASSLDGGARRETQYF.

The table lists this clonotype with a few counts. The V and J genes are TRBV6-1 and TRBJ2-5, with TRBD1 identical over 11 bases. The J segment lost 5 bases and the V segment lost 5 bases, leaving 7 bases of the junction unmatched. This CDR3 spans 15 amino acids. Germline CDR1 is MNHNS and CDR2 is SASEGT. Written as DNA, the CDR3 is TGTGCCAGCAGTTCGTGGACAGGGGGCATGGAGACCCAGTACTTC. Protein product: CASSSWTGGMETQYF.

The chain recombines TRBV7-9 with TRBJ2-3; no clear D. The CDR3 consists of 15 residues. Germline CDR1 is SEHNR and CDR2 is FQNEAQ (reference sequence). Trimming cost V 2 bases and J 2 bases, with 11 bases left between them. Here the CDR3 DNA reads TGTGCCAGCAGCTTACCGGAGAGCGACACAGATACGCAGTATTTT. Encoded protein: CASSLPESDTDTQYF.

This clonotype was seen ten or more times. The genes are TRBV7-2 and TRBJ2-2, with 8 bases aligning to TRBD2. Looked up from germline, CDR1 is SGHTA and CDR2 is FQGNSA. J lost 4 bases, V lost 3 bases, and 4 bases had no gene match. The CDR3 extends over 15 amino acids. CDR3 loop: CASSFSSGLTGELFF. CDR3 bases: TGTGCCAGCAGCTTCTCTAGCGGGCTCACCGGGGAGCTGTTTTTT.

This clonotype was found many times. J is TRBJ1-5 and V is TRBV12-3 or TRBV12-4, with D uncertain. The CDR3 consists of 14 residues. Trimming shortened V by 3 bases and J by 5 bases, and 11 bases separated the two germline ends. The CDR3 DNA follows: TGTGCCAGCAGTTTTGGGCTGAGGGATCAGCCCCAGCATTTT. Translating gives CASSFGLRDQPQHF.

Many counts were recorded for this clonotype. The chain joins TRBV7-2 to TRBJ2-3, with a possible D match to TRBD2 (5 bases). V dropped 5 bases and J dropped 6 bases, with 24 bases sitting between them. The CDR3 sequence is 17 residues long. Germline V gene lookup returns CDR1 SGHTA and CDR2 FQGNSA. The CDR3, as DNA: TGTGCCAGCAGCCGTAGAGGGATCCAGGCGACTTGGGATACGCAGTATTTT. The encoded protein is CASSRRGIQATWDTQYF.